A selection of T cell receptor beta chains follows, all from one sample in a study of control samples from healthy donors and cancer patients. The protocol was immunoSEQ multiplex PCR, while the TCRdb copy is restricted to in-frame clones and leaves out a portion. The data contain 170,000 or so clones, around 95% of them seen just once; the ten biggest clones take up about 9.3%. The sample was blood. The receptors originated from a woman aged 40 to 55 in good health. The CDR3 runs from the conserved cysteine through the conserved F or W. The order of the fields is D gene, J gene, V gene, clone size, CDR3 protein, CDR3 DNA. A D gene is named only where the DNA matches it firmly. The size field is filled for only some rows; it gives once, few, many or a size class.

d_gene: -
j_gene: TRBJ2-1
v_gene: TRBV2
abundance: -
CDR3aa: CASSWSNEQFF
CDR3nt: TGTGCCAGCAGTTGGTCTAATGAGCAGTTCTTC

d_gene: -
j_gene: TRBJ2-7
v_gene: TRBV9
abundance: few
CDR3aa: CASSVGYGASSYEQYF
CDR3nt: TGTGCCAGCAGCGTAGGGTACGGGGCGAGCTCCTACGAGCAGTACTTC

d_gene: -
j_gene: TRBJ1-1
v_gene: TRBV6-5
abundance: -
CDR3aa: CASSYSLGTEAFF
CDR3nt: TGTGCCAGCAGTTACTCGTTGGGGACTGAAGCTTTCTTT

d_gene: -
j_gene: TRBJ2-1
v_gene: TRBV19
abundance: -
CDR3aa: CASRTSGTLFYNEQFF
CDR3nt: TGTGCCAGTAGAACCTCCGGGACACTATTTTACAATGAGCAGTTCTTC

d_gene: -
j_gene: TRBJ1-2
v_gene: TRBV4-2
abundance: -
CDR3aa: CASSQVQVANYGYTF
CDR3nt: TGTGCCAGCAGCCAAGTACAGGTCGCTAACTATGGCTACACCTTC

d_gene: -
j_gene: TRBJ1-1
v_gene: TRBV10-3
abundance: -
CDR3aa: CAISEGLSEAFF
CDR3nt: TGTGCCATCAGTGAAGGGTTATCTGAAGCTTTCTTT

d_gene: -
j_gene: TRBJ1-4
v_gene: TRBV20-1
abundance: -
CDR3aa: CSGAINEKLFF
CDR3nt: TGCAGTGGGGCTATTAATGAAAAACTGTTTTTT

d_gene: -
j_gene: TRBJ1-2
v_gene: TRBV19
abundance: -
CDR3aa: CASSIASPRGRYGYTF
CDR3nt: TGTGCCAGTAGTATAGCCTCCCCGAGGGGGAGATATGGCTACACCTTC

d_gene: -
j_gene: TRBJ1-1
v_gene: TRBV21-1
abundance: -
CDR3aa: CASSKARASCQKLMNTEAFF
CDR3nt: TGTGCCAGCAGCAAAGCGCGGGCCAGTTGCCAAAAACTTATGAACACTGAAGCTTTCTTT

d_gene: -
j_gene: TRBJ1-5
v_gene: TRBV18
abundance: -
CDR3aa: CASSPQGVGNQPQHF
CDR3nt: TGTGCCAGCTCACCCCAGGGTGTTGGCAATCAGCCCCAGCATTTT

d_gene: -
j_gene: TRBJ1-4
v_gene: TRBV18
abundance: -
CDR3aa: CASSPNGGNEKLFF
CDR3nt: TGTGCCAGCTCCCCCAATGGGGGGAACGAAAAACTGTTTTTT

d_gene: TRBD2
j_gene: TRBJ2-1
v_gene: TRBV25-1
abundance: -
CDR3aa: CASSRLAGVDEQFF
CDR3nt: TGTGCCAGCAGTCGACTAGCGGGAGTAGATGAGCAGTTCTTC

d_gene: -
j_gene: TRBJ2-1
v_gene: TRBV6-2/TRBV6-3
abundance: -
CDR3aa: CASSSPPPNEQFF
CDR3nt: TGTGCCAGCAGTTCCCCCCCACCTAATGAGCAGTTCTTC

d_gene: -
j_gene: TRBJ1-2
v_gene: TRBV6-6
abundance: -
CDR3aa: CASSYSGEGQGYGYTF
CDR3nt: TGTGCCAGCAGTTACTCGGGGGAGGGGCAAGGGTATGGCTACACCTTC

d_gene: TRBD1
j_gene: TRBJ1-1
v_gene: TRBV2
abundance: -
CDR3aa: CASTLDRASEAFF
CDR3nt: TGTGCCAGCACCCTGGACAGGGCCTCTGAAGCTTTCTTT

d_gene: -
j_gene: TRBJ2-7
v_gene: TRBV15
abundance: -
CDR3aa: CATSRPPHYEQYF
CDR3nt: TGTGCCACCAGCAGGCCTCCGCACTACGAGCAGTACTTC

d_gene: TRBD1
j_gene: TRBJ1-1
v_gene: TRBV29-1
abundance: -
CDR3aa: CSVEAQGIGTEAFF
CDR3nt: TGCAGCGTTGAAGCACAGGGGATAGGCACTGAAGCTTTCTTT

d_gene: TRBD1
j_gene: TRBJ2-1
v_gene: TRBV9
abundance: -
CDR3aa: CASSVVAGTGANEQFF
CDR3nt: TGTGCCAGCAGCGTAGTGGCAGGGACAGGGGCCAATGAGCAGTTCTTC

d_gene: -
j_gene: TRBJ2-3
v_gene: TRBV7-2
abundance: -
CDR3aa: CASSLAYTDTQYF
CDR3nt: TGTGCCAGCAGCTTAGCCTACACAGATACGCAGTATTTT

d_gene: TRBD2
j_gene: TRBJ2-7
v_gene: TRBV7-2
abundance: -
CDR3aa: CASSLRGSSGRKTYEQYF
CDR3nt: TGTGCCAGCAGCCTACGTGGTTCTAGCGGGAGGAAGACCTACGAGCAGTACTTC

d_gene: TRBD2
j_gene: TRBJ2-7
v_gene: TRBV6-5
abundance: -
CDR3aa: CASGTSGTYEQYF
CDR3nt: TGTGCCAGTGGGACTAGCGGAACCTACGAGCAGTACTTC

d_gene: -
j_gene: TRBJ1-6
v_gene: TRBV11-2
abundance: once
CDR3aa: CASSQTDNNSPLHF
CDR3nt: TGTGCCAGCAGCCAGACGGATAATAATTCACCCCTCCACTTT

d_gene: TRBD1
j_gene: TRBJ1-5
v_gene: TRBV27
abundance: -
CDR3aa: CASSQGTVDSNQPQHF
CDR3nt: TGTGCCAGCAGTCAAGGGACAGTAGATAGCAATCAGCCCCAGCATTTT

d_gene: -
j_gene: TRBJ2-1
v_gene: TRBV9
abundance: -
CDR3aa: CASSVGTINEQFF
CDR3nt: TGTGCCAGCAGCGTGGGGACCATCAATGAGCAGTTCTTC

d_gene: -
j_gene: TRBJ1-2
v_gene: TRBV6-2/TRBV6-3
abundance: few
CDR3aa: CASSQGPSPPTF
CDR3nt: TGTGCCAGCAGTCAAGGACCGTCACCCCCCACCTTC

d_gene: TRBD2
j_gene: TRBJ2-5
v_gene: TRBV30
abundance: -
CDR3aa: CAWSTTGLAGGETQYF
CDR3nt: TGTGCCTGGAGTACCACAGGACTAGCGGGAGGAGAGACCCAGTACTTC

d_gene: -
j_gene: TRBJ2-1
v_gene: TRBV7-2
abundance: -
CDR3aa: CASSLAGRYNEQFF
CDR3nt: TGTGCCAGCAGCTTAGCGGGCAGGTACAATGAGCAGTTCTTC

d_gene: -
j_gene: TRBJ2-3
v_gene: TRBV5-4
abundance: -
CDR3aa: CASSPGRDTDTQYF
CDR3nt: TGTGCCAGCAGCCCTGGACGGGACACAGATACGCAGTATTTT

d_gene: TRBD2
j_gene: TRBJ2-1
v_gene: TRBV11-2
abundance: -
CDR3aa: CASSLLSGGRALSEQFF
CDR3nt: TGTGCCAGCAGCTTATTGAGCGGCGGGAGGGCCCTCAGTGAGCAGTTCTTC

d_gene: TRBD2
j_gene: TRBJ2-7
v_gene: TRBV3-1/TRBV3-2
abundance: -
CDR3aa: CASSLTSGVVAQYF
CDR3nt: TGTGCCAGCAGCCTGACTAGCGGAGTTGTGGCGCAGTACTTC

d_gene: -
j_gene: TRBJ2-5
v_gene: TRBV5-4
abundance: once
CDR3aa: CASSQMGTAEGETQYF
CDR3nt: TGTGCCAGCAGCCAGATGGGGACCGCCGAAGGCGAGACCCAGTACTTC

d_gene: TRBD1
j_gene: TRBJ2-2
v_gene: TRBV5-1
abundance: -
CDR3aa: CASSLFGQGSGELFF
CDR3nt: TGCGCCAGCAGCCTCTTCGGACAGGGCTCCGGGGAGCTGTTTTTT

d_gene: -
j_gene: TRBJ2-7
v_gene: TRBV7-2
abundance: -
CDR3aa: CASSLEFRSYEQYF
CDR3nt: TGTGCCAGCAGCTTAGAATTCCGCTCCTACGAGCAGTACTTC

d_gene: TRBD1
j_gene: TRBJ1-2
v_gene: TRBV4-3
abundance: -
CDR3aa: CASSQEKTATGYGYTF
CDR3nt: TGCGCCAGCAGCCAAGAAAAGACCGCGACAGGGTATGGCTACACCTTC

d_gene: -
j_gene: TRBJ1-2
v_gene: TRBV10-3
abundance: -
CDR3aa: CAISDPGQIYGYTF
CDR3nt: TGTGCCATCAGTGATCCTGGACAGATCTATGGCTACACCTTC

d_gene: TRBD2
j_gene: TRBJ2-3
v_gene: TRBV25-1
abundance: -
CDR3aa: CASSEQGTSGGGSDTQYF
CDR3nt: TGTGCCAGCAGTGAACAGGGGACTAGCGGGGGGGGATCGGATACGCAGTATTTT

d_gene: -
j_gene: TRBJ2-1
v_gene: TRBV10-1
abundance: -
CDR3aa: CASSEYRGQGEQFF
CDR3nt: TGCGCCAGCAGTGAGTATCGAGGCCAGGGTGAGCAGTTCTTC

d_gene: TRBD2
j_gene: TRBJ2-7
v_gene: TRBV5-1
abundance: -
CDR3aa: CASSFAGATYEQYF
CDR3nt: TGCGCCAGCAGCTTTGCGGGAGCAACTTACGAGCAGTACTTC

d_gene: -
j_gene: TRBJ2-5
v_gene: TRBV12-3/TRBV12-4
abundance: -
CDR3aa: CASSLVWETQYF
CDR3nt: TGTGCCAGCAGTTTAGTCTGGGAGACCCAGTACTTC

d_gene: TRBD2
j_gene: TRBJ2-7
v_gene: TRBV3-1/TRBV3-2
abundance: once
CDR3aa: CASSHGGSEQYF
CDR3nt: TGTGCCAGCAGCCACGGGGGGAGCGAGCAGTACTTC

d_gene: -
j_gene: TRBJ2-1
v_gene: TRBV5-1
abundance: -
CDR3aa: CASSLGTSYNEQFF
CDR3nt: TGCGCCAGCAGCTTGGGGACCTCCTACAATGAGCAGTTCTTC

d_gene: -
j_gene: TRBJ1-5
v_gene: TRBV21-1
abundance: -
CDR3aa: CASSKGQGRQPQHF
CDR3nt: TGTGCCAGCAGCAAAGGTCAGGGCCGGCAGCCCCAGCATTTT

d_gene: TRBD2
j_gene: TRBJ2-7
v_gene: TRBV25-1
abundance: -
CDR3aa: CASSEPGRYEQYF
CDR3nt: TGTGCCAGCAGTGAACCCGGGAGGTACGAGCAGTACTTC

d_gene: -
j_gene: TRBJ1-1
v_gene: TRBV2
abundance: -
CDR3aa: CASSEMPNTEAFF
CDR3nt: TGTGCCAGCAGTGAGATGCCGAACACTGAAGCTTTCTTT

d_gene: -
j_gene: TRBJ2-2
v_gene: TRBV11-2
abundance: -
CDR3aa: CASSLGPGGGTGELFF
CDR3nt: TGTGCCAGCAGCTTAGGGCCCGGAGGGGGGACCGGGGAGCTGTTTTTT

d_gene: -
j_gene: TRBJ1-1
v_gene: TRBV7-3
abundance: -
CDR3aa: CASSLSPGRNTEAFF
CDR3nt: TGTGCCAGCAGCTTAAGTCCCGGGAGGAACACTGAAGCTTTCTTT

d_gene: -
j_gene: TRBJ2-1
v_gene: TRBV9
abundance: -
CDR3aa: CASSALTGYHEQFF
CDR3nt: TGTGCCAGCAGCGCGCTAACAGGGTACCATGAGCAGTTCTTC

d_gene: -
j_gene: TRBJ1-1
v_gene: TRBV21-1
abundance: -
CDR3aa: CASSKVKGTLTMNTEAFF
CDR3nt: TGTGCCAGCAGCAAAGTTAAGGGGACCCTCACTATGAACACTGAAGCTTTCTTT

d_gene: TRBD1
j_gene: TRBJ1-4
v_gene: TRBV19
abundance: -
CDR3aa: CASSIGDRGEKLFF
CDR3nt: TGTGCCAGTAGTATCGGGGACAGGGGCGAAAAACTGTTTTTT

d_gene: -
j_gene: TRBJ2-7
v_gene: TRBV5-4
abundance: -
CDR3aa: CASSYKFPPYEQYF
CDR3nt: TGTGCCAGCAGCTACAAGTTCCCCCCCTACGAGCAGTACTTC

d_gene: -
j_gene: TRBJ2-1
v_gene: TRBV6-5
abundance: -
CDR3aa: CASSYSGPSYNEQFF
CDR3nt: TGTGCCAGCAGTTACTCGGGGCCCTCCTACAATGAGCAGTTCTTC

d_gene: -
j_gene: TRBJ1-2
v_gene: TRBV6-2/TRBV6-3
abundance: -
CDR3aa: CASSYNYGYTF
CDR3nt: TGTGCCAGCAGTTACAACTATGGCTACACCTTC

d_gene: -
j_gene: TRBJ2-4
v_gene: TRBV7-2
abundance: once
CDR3aa: CASSLDNWARNIQYF
CDR3nt: TGTGCCAGCAGCTTAGATAATTGGGCGAGGAACATTCAGTACTTC

d_gene: -
j_gene: TRBJ1-1
v_gene: TRBV7-9
abundance: -
CDR3aa: CASSFRGSVTEAFF
CDR3nt: TGTGCCAGCAGCTTTAGGGGCTCCGTCACTGAAGCTTTCTTT

d_gene: -
j_gene: TRBJ2-4
v_gene: TRBV4-3
abundance: -
CDR3aa: CASSQADWPQGTKNIQYF
CDR3nt: TGCGCCAGCAGCCAAGCGGACTGGCCCCAAGGGACCAAAAACATTCAGTACTTC

d_gene: -
j_gene: TRBJ2-5
v_gene: TRBV5-1
abundance: -
CDR3aa: CASSRTMVGSGRREETQYF
CDR3nt: TGCGCCAGCAGCCGAACAATGGTGGGTAGCGGCCGGCGGGAAGAGACCCAGTACTTC

d_gene: -
j_gene: TRBJ1-2
v_gene: TRBV30
abundance: once
CDR3aa: CACNRYPGHYGYTF
CDR3nt: TGTGCCTGCAATCGTTATCCCGGCCACTATGGCTACACCTTC